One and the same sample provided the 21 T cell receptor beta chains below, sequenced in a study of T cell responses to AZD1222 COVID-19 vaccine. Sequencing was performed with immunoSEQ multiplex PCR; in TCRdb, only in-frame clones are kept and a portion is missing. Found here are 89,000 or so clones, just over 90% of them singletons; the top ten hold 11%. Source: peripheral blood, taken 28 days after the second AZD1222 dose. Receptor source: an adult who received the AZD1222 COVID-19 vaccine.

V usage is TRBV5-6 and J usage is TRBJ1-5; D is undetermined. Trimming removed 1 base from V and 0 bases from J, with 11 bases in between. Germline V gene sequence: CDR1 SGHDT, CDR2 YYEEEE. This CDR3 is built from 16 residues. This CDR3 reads CASSLFVGYSNQPQHF. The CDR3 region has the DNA TGTGCCAGCAGCTTGTTTGTCGGGTATAGCAATCAGCCCCAGCATTTT.

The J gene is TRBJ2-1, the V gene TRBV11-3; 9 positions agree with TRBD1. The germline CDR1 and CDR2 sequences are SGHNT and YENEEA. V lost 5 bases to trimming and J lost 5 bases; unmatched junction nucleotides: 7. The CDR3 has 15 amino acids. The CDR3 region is CASSPGTGTHNEQFF. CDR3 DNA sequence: TGTGCCAGCAGCCCCGGGACAGGGACACACAATGAGCAGTTCTTC.

The CDR3 sequence is CASSFETVTNEKLFF. The DNA for the CDR3 is TGCGCCAGCAGCTTCGAGACGGTGACTAATGAAAAACTGTTTTTT. This sequence joins TRBV5-1 and TRBJ1-4; no definite D call. V was pared by 2 bases and J by 2 bases, with 10 bases between. This CDR3 region has 15 residues. Germline assignment: CDR1 SGHRS and CDR2 YFSETQ.

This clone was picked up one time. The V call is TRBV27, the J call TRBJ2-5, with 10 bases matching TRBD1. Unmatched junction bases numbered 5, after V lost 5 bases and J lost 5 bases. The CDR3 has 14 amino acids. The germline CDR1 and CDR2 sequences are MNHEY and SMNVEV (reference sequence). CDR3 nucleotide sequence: TGTGCCAGCAGTCGACTGACAGGGGGCGAGACCCAGTACTTC. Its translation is CASSRLTGGETQYF.

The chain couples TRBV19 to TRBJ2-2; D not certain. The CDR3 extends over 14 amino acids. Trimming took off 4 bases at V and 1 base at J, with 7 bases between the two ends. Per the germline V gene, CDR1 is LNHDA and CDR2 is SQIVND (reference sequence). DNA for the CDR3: TGTGCCAGTAGTAACACTGGGAACACCGGGGAGCTGTTTTTT. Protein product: CASSNTGNTGELFF.

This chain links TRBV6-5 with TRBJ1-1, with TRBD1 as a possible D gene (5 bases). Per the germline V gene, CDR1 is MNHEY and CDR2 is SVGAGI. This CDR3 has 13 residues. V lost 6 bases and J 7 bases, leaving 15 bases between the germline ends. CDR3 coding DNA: TGTGCCAGCAGCCACCGTGGGGGTTATGAAGCTTTCTTT. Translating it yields CASSHRGGYEAFF.

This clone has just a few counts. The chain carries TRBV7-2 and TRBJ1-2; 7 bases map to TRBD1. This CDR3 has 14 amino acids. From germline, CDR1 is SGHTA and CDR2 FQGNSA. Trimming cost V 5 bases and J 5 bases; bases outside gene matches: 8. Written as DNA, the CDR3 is TGTGCCAGCAGCCGCACAGGGGCAGGGTATGGCTACACCTTC. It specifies CASSRTGAGYGYTF. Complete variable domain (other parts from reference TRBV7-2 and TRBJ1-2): GAGVSQSPSNKVTEKGKDVELRCDPISGHTALYWYRQSLGQGLEFLIYFQGNSAPDKSGLPSDRFSAERTGGSVSTLTIQRTQQEDSAVYLCASSRTGAGYGYTFGSGTRLTVV.

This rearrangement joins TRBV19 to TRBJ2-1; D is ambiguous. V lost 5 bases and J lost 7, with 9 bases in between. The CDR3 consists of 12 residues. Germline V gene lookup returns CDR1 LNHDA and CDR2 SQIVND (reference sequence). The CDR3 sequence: CASSLLFNEQFF. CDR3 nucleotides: TGTGCCAGTAGTCTTCTGTTTAATGAGCAGTTCTTC.

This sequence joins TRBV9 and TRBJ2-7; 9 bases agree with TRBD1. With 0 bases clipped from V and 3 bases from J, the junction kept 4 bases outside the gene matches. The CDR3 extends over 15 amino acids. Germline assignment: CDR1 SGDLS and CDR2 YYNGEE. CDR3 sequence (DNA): TGTGCCAGCAGCGTAGGGGGGACAGGGATCTACGAGCAGTACTTC. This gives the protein CASSVGGTGIYEQYF.

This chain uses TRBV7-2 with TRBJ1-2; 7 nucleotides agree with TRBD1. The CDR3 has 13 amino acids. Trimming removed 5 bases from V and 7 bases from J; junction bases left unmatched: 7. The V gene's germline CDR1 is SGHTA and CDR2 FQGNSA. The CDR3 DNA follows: TGTGCCAGCAGCGAAGACAGGGTTGTTGGCTACACCTTC. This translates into CASSEDRVVGYTF.

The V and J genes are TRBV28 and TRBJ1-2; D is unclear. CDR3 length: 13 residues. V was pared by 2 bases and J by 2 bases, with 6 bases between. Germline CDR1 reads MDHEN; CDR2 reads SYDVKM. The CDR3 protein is CASSLGRNYGYTF. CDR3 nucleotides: TGTGCCAGCAGTTTAGGACGGAACTATGGCTACACCTTC.

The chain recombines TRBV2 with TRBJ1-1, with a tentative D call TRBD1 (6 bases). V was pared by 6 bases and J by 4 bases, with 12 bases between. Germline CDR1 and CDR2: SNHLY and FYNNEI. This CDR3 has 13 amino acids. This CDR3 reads CASSGGRGTEAFF. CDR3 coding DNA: TGTGCCAGCAGCGGGGGGCGCGGCACTGAAGCTTTCTTT.

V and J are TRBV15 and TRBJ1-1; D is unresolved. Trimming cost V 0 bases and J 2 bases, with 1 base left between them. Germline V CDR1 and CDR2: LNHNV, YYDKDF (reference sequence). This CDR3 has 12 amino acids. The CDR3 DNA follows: TGTGCCACCAGCAGAGATAACACTGAAGCTTTCTTT. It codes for CATSRDNTEAFF.

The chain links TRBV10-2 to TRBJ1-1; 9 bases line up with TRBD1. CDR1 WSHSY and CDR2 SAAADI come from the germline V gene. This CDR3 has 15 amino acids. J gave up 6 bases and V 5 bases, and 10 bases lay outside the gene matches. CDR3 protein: CASSQAPGQGSEAFF. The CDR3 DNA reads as TGCGCCAGCAGTCAAGCCCCGGGACAGGGTTCTGAAGCTTTCTTT.

The CDR3 nucleotides read TGTGCCAGCAGTGTTGAAGGGGGCGAATACAATGAGCAGTTCTTC. Translating gives CASSVEGGEYNEQFF. The chain combines TRBV6-4 with TRBJ2-1; 7 nucleotides align to TRBD1. J lost 4 bases, V lost 4 bases, and 7 bases had no gene match. From germline, CDR1 is MRHNA and CDR2 SNTAGT. This CDR3 comprises 15 residues.

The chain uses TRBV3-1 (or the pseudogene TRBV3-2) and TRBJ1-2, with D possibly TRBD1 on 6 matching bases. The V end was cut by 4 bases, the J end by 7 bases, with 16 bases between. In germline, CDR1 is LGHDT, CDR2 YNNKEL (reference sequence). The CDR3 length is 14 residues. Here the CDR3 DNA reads TGTGCCAGCAGCCCCTTCGACAGGAGAACTGGCTACACCTTC. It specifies CASSPFDRRTGYTF.

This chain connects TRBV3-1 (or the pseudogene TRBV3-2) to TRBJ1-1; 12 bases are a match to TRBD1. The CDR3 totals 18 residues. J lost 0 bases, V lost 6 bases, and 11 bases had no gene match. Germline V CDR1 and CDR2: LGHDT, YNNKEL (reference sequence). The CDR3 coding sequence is TGTGCCAGCAGAGGCGGGGGGACAGGGGGCTTGGTGAACACTGAAGCTTTCTTT. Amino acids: CASRGGGTGGLVNTEAFF.

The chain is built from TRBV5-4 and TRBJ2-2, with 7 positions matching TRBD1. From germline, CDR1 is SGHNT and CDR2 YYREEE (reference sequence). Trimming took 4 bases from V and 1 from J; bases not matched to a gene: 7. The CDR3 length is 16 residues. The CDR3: CASSLPRDRNTGELFF. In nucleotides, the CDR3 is TGTGCCAGCAGCCTCCCCCGGGACAGGAACACCGGGGAGCTGTTTTTT.

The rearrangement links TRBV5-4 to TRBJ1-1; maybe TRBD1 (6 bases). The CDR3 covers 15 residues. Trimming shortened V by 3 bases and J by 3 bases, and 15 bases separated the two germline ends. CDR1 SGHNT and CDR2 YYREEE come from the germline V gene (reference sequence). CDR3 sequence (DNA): TGTGCCAGCAGCTCCCCCGTTAGGGGGTACACTGAAGCTTTCTTT. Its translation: CASSSPVRGYTEAFF.

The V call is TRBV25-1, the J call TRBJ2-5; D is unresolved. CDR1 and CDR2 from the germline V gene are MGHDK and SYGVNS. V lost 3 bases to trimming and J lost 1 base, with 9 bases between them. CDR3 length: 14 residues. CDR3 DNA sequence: TGTGCCAGCAGTGAGCCTACCCCCCAAGAGACCCAGTACTTC. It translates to CASSEPTPQETQYF.

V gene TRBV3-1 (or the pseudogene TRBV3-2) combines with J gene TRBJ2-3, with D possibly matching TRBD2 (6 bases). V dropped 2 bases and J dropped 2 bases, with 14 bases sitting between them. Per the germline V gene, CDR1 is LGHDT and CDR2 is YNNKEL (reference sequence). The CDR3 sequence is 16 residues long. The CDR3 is CASSQIGGSYTDTQYF. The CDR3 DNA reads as TGTGCCAGCAGCCAAATCGGGGGATCATACACAGATACGCAGTATTTT.